One sample yielded the 29 T cell receptor beta chains listed below, sequenced in a study of blood T cell repertoires in COVID-19. Clones were read by immunoSEQ multiplex PCR, and TCRdb kept only the in-frame ones, dropping some. The repertoire consists of approximately 32,000 clones, with 88% occurring once and the leading ten covering approximately 24%. Sequencing was performed on peripheral blood. The source is a human donor in a cohort sampled during active COVID-19.

In its sample, this clone was seen once. The chain joins TRBV18 to TRBJ1-5; a weak D match, TRBD1 (5 bases). V was pared by 3 bases and J by 1 base, with 10 bases between. The germline CDR1 and CDR2 sequences are KGHSH and LQKENI. This CDR3 contains 15 residues. The CDR3 sequence: CASSPQGGSNQPQHF. The CDR3 coding sequence is TGTGCCAGCTCACCCCAGGGTGGAAGCAATCAGCCCCAGCATTTT.

The V and J genes are TRBV7-6 and TRBJ1-5; possible D gene TRBD1, 6 bases. Per the germline V gene, CDR1 is SGHVS and CDR2 is FNYEAQ. Trimming cost V 4 bases and J 3 bases, with 7 bases left between them. This CDR3 region has 13 residues. CDR3 in DNA: TGTGCCAGCAGCTCAGGGGCCAATCAGCCCCAGCATTTT. It yields the protein CASSSGANQPQHF.

The V and J genes are TRBV7-8 and TRBJ1-2; 9 bases match TRBD1. The CDR3 is 15 amino acids. Germline-derived CDR1 and CDR2 are SGHVS and FQNEAQ. The V segment lost 5 bases and the J segment 6 bases; nucleotides outside the gene matches: 10. CDR3 nucleotides: TGTGCCAGCAGCCTAGGCCCAACAGGGGGCGATGGCTACACCTTC. It specifies CASSLGPTGGDGYTF.

The rearrangement joins TRBV6-5 to TRBJ1-2; D uncertain. Germline V CDR1 and CDR2: MNHEY, SVGAGI. This CDR3 contains 11 residues. The ends were cut back, 3 bases at V and 8 bases at J, with 7 bases in the middle. The CDR3: CASSYLGGYTF. The CDR3 DNA reads TGTGCCAGCAGTTATCTCGGGGGCTACACCTTC.

This chain uses TRBV23-1 with TRBJ1-2, with 7 positions matching TRBD1. TRBV23-1 is recorded as an ORF, its role being uncertain. The CDR3 spans 14 residues. V was clipped by 3 bases and J by 2 bases; unmatched bases: 3. The CDR3 bases are TGCGCCAGCAGTCACCCGACAGGGAACTATGGCTACACCTTC. This sequence encodes CASSHPTGNYGYTF.

This clone has only one observation. The CDR3 region is CASSQDPRGEKLFF. The CDR3 nucleotides read TGCGCCAGCAGCCAAGATCCAAGGGGGGAAAAACTGTTTTTT. The V and J genes are TRBV4-1 and TRBJ1-4, with a weak D call TRBD1 (6 bases). This CDR3 has 14 residues. Per the germline V gene, CDR1 is MGHRA and CDR2 is YSYEKL. The V end lost 0 bases, the J end lost 8 bases, and 10 bases lay between the germline ends.

This clone was found a few times. The same CDR3 arises from other DNA sequences in this sample as well. This CDR3 reads CATQGAYEQYF. CDR3 bases: TGTGCCACTCAGGGCGCCTACGAGCAGTACTTC. The chain links TRBV19 to TRBJ2-7, with a tentative D call TRBD1 (5 bases). The length of the CDR3 is 11 residues. The germline gives CDR1 LNHDA, CDR2 SQIVND (reference sequence). V shed 10 bases and J shed 2 bases, with 9 bases lying between them. The full variable domain, completed using reference TRBV19 and TRBJ2-7, is DGGITQSPKYLFRKEGQNVTLSCEQNLNHDAMYWYRQDPGQGLRLIYYSQIVNDFQKGDIAEGYSVSREKKESFPLTVTSAQKNPTAFYLCATQGAYEQYFGPGTRLTVT.

The CDR3 protein is CASSLDRRGVQETQYF. The CDR3 nucleotides read TGTGCCAGCAGCTTAGATAGGCGGGGGGTACAAGAGACCCAGTACTTC. The genes are TRBV7-8 and TRBJ2-5; 8 positions agree with TRBD2. V gave up 1 base and J gave up 2 bases; unmatched junction bases: 6. Germline values: CDR1 SGHVS, CDR2 FQNEAQ. The CDR3 spans 16 residues.

This chain links TRBV6-5 with TRBJ2-7; a possible D gene is TRBD1 (6 bases). The germline CDR1 and CDR2 sequences are MNHEY and SVGAGI. CDR3 length: 13 residues. Trimming left V 9 bases short and J 7 bases short, with 19 bases between. The CDR3 spells CASGFFRDTEQYF. Written as DNA, the CDR3 is TGTGCCAGTGGCTTTTTCCGGGACACGGAGCAGTACTTC.

The rearrangement uses TRBV15 and TRBJ2-5; possibly TRBD1 for D (6 bases). The CDR3 covers 15 residues. V gave up 1 base and J gave up 5 bases, with 14 bases separating them. The germline V gene has CDR1 LNHNV and CDR2 YYDKDF (reference sequence). Written as DNA, the CDR3 is TGTGCCACCAGCAGAGCGGCAGGGGCGGAGGAGACCCAGTACTTC. Translated, it gives CATSRAAGAEETQYF. Variable domain in full (rest from reference TRBV15 and TRBJ2-5): DAMVIQNPRYQVTQFGKPVTLSCSQTLNHNVMYWYQQKSSQAPKLLFHYYDKDFNNEADTPDNFQSRRPNTSFCFLDIRSPGLGDTAMYLCATSRAAGAEETQYFGPGTRLLVL.

The chain links TRBV21-1 to TRBJ1-4. TRBV21-1 is noted as a pseudogene. The CDR3 extends over 19 amino acids. The CDR3 protein is CASSKGGARYPYDNEKLFF. For the CDR3, the DNA is TGTGCCAGCAGCAAAGGCGGGGCCAGATATCCCTACGACAATGAAAAACTGTTTTTT.

This chain connects TRBV7-8 to TRBJ1-1, with D maybe TRBD1 (5 bases). CDR1 and CDR2 from the germline V gene are SGHVS and FQNEAQ. The CDR3 has 14 amino acids. Trimming took 1 base from V and 6 from J, leaving 12 bases between them. CDR3 sequence: CASSLVAGGAEAFF. CDR3 DNA: TGTGCCAGCAGCTTAGTGGCGGGAGGGGCTGAAGCTTTCTTT.

The chain uses TRBV18 and TRBJ1-2; 10 positions agree with TRBD1. Germline CDR1 and CDR2: KGHSH and LQKENI. The CDR3 is 17 amino acids. V was pared by 4 bases and J by 5 bases, with 13 bases of the junction left unmatched. The CDR3 loop reads CASSLGRQGQGIYGYTF. CDR3 DNA: TGTGCCAGCTCACTGGGGCGGCAGGGACAGGGGATTTATGGCTACACCTTC.

V usage is TRBV18 and J usage is TRBJ2-3; D is uncertain. The CDR3 contains 13 residues. Germline V CDR1 and CDR2: KGHSH, LQKENI. Deletions cut 3 bases from V and 1 base from J, with 5 bases between. The CDR3 here is CASSPPGTDTQYF. Here the CDR3 DNA reads TGTGCCAGCTCACCCCCGGGCACAGATACGCAGTATTTT.

This clone showed up just once. The chain has TRBV19 and TRBJ2-2; 8 bases agree with TRBD1. The CDR3 runs to 14 residues. Germline CDR1 reads LNHDA; CDR2 reads SQIVND (reference sequence). The junction had 3 bases not matched to a gene; V was cut back by 8 bases and J by 1 base. CDR3 protein: CASDRGENTGELFF. CDR3 bases: TGTGCCAGTGACAGGGGCGAGAACACCGGGGAGCTGTTTTTT. The full variable domain, in which reference TRBV19 and TRBJ2-2 provide the parts outside the CDR3, is DGGITQSPKYLFRKEGQNVTLSCEQNLNHDAMYWYRQDPGQGLRLIYYSQIVNDFQKGDIAEGYSVSREKKESFPLTVTSAQKNPTAFYLCASDRGENTGELFFGEGSRLTVL.

The chain combines TRBV2 with TRBJ1-2; 9 bases agree with TRBD1. V gave up 3 bases and J gave up 8 bases; unmatched junction bases: 7. The CDR3 extends over 14 amino acids. Germline V gives CDR1 SNHLY, CDR2 FYNNEI. In DNA, the CDR3 is TGTGCCAGCAGTGAGCGAGTACAGGGGGCGGGCTACACCTTC. As protein: CASSERVQGAGYTF.

V usage is TRBV11-3 and J usage is TRBJ2-1; perhaps TRBD2 as D (6 bases). The CDR3 is 12 amino acids. The germline V gene has CDR1 SGHNT and CDR2 YENEEA. Trimming stripped 3 bases from V and 10 bases from J, with 10 bases between. The CDR3 region is CASSFARGEQFF. The CDR3 nucleotides read TGTGCCAGCAGCTTCGCTCGGGGGGAGCAGTTCTTC. Filled out from reference TRBV11-3 and TRBJ2-1, the complete variable domain reads EAGVVQSPRYKIIEKKQPVAFWCNPISGHNTLYWYLQNLGQGPELLIRYENEEAVDDSQLPKDRFSAERLKGVDSTLKIQPAELGDSAVYLCASSFARGEQFFGPGTRLTVL.

The chain uses TRBV2 and TRBJ2-3, with a possible D match to TRBD2 (5 bases). CDR3 length: 17 amino acids. Germline V gene data show CDR1 as SNHLY and CDR2 as FYNNEI. V lost 6 bases, J lost 0 bases, and 19 bases lay in between. CDR3 in amino acids: CASSSPDLIISTDTQYF. CDR3 sequence (DNA): TGTGCCAGCAGCTCCCCGGACTTGATCATTAGCACAGATACGCAGTATTTT.

This chain uses TRBV11-2 with TRBJ2-5; 8 bases align to TRBD2. Germline lookup yields CDR1 SGHAT and CDR2 FQNNGV. The J segment lost 3 bases and the V segment lost 3 bases, leaving 6 bases of the junction unmatched. The CDR3 length is 15 residues. This CDR3 reads CASSFDGRGEETQYF. DNA of the CDR3: TGTGCCAGCAGCTTTGACGGGAGGGGTGAAGAGACCCAGTACTTC.

CDR3 region: CASSHRRDSGNTIYF. The DNA for the CDR3 is TGTGCCAGCAGTCACAGACGGGACTCTGGAAACACCATATATTTT. V gene TRBV6-5 combines with J gene TRBJ1-3; unclear D gene. With 5 bases removed from V and 0 bases from J, the gap between germline ends came to 11 bases. The germline gives CDR1 MNHEY, CDR2 SVGAGI. This CDR3 contains 15 residues.

The chain employs TRBV4-2 and TRBJ2-1, with 9 bases aligning to TRBD1. Germline V lookup: CDR1 LGHNA, CDR2 YNFKEQ. V dropped 1 base and J dropped 6; count of bases not matched to a gene: 4. CDR3 size: 15 residues. DNA of the CDR3: TGTGCCAGCAGCCAAGGGACAGGGGAGGGCAATGAGCAGTTCTTC. Its protein is CASSQGTGEGNEQFF.

The CDR3 protein is CASSLRGGPETQYF. The CDR3 DNA sequence: TGTGCCAGCAGCTTGAGAGGCGGGCCGGAGACCCAGTACTTC. This sequence joins TRBV5-4 and TRBJ2-5, with a possible D match to TRBD2 (5 bases). Germline V gives CDR1 SGHNT, CDR2 YYREEE (reference sequence). V lost 1 base, J lost 5 bases, and 12 bases lay in between. The CDR3 extends over 14 amino acids.

The chain carries TRBV2 and TRBJ2-1; 9 bases match TRBD1. Germline assignment: CDR1 SNHLY and CDR2 FYNNEI. CDR3 length: 14 amino acids. The ends lost 6 bases at V and 9 bases at J; junction bases unmatched: 9. The CDR3 sequence: CASSSTGGFVEQFF. The CDR3 coding sequence is TGTGCCAGCAGCAGTACAGGGGGCTTTGTTGAGCAGTTCTTC.

This sequence joins TRBV29-1 and TRBJ2-7, with 8 bases identical to TRBD1. The CDR3 runs to 15 residues. Germline CDR1 is SQVTM and CDR2 is ANQGSEA. Germline trimming cut 1 base from V and 2 bases from J; bases unmatched to any gene: 7. In DNA, the CDR3 is TGCAGCGTTGAAGTGGGGCAGGGGGCCCCCTACGAGCAGTACTTC. Translating gives CSVEVGQGAPYEQYF.

The chain joins TRBV19 to TRBJ2-5, with 11 bases aligning to TRBD2. Germline values: CDR1 LNHDA, CDR2 SQIVND (reference sequence). This CDR3 has 17 amino acids. Trimming cost V 4 bases and J 0 bases; bases outside gene matches: 7. CDR3: CASSRASGGSYQETQYF. The CDR3 region has the DNA TGTGCCAGTAGTAGGGCTAGCGGGGGGAGCTACCAAGAGACCCAGTACTTC.

The chain has TRBV9 and TRBJ2-1; TRBD2 aligns across 10 bases. This CDR3 contains 14 residues. Trimming removed 2 bases from V and 7 bases from J; junction bases left unmatched: 3. The germline gives CDR1 SGDLS, CDR2 YYNGEE. The CDR3 region has the DNA TGTGCCAGCAGCGTCGGGACTAGCGTAAATGAGCAGTTCTTC. Its translation: CASSVGTSVNEQFF.

The chain joins TRBV9 to TRBJ2-5; 9 bases are a match to TRBD2. J lost 2 bases, V lost 0 bases, and 5 bases had no gene match. There are 16 residues in the CDR3. Germline V gives CDR1 SGDLS, CDR2 YYNGEE. CDR3 in amino acids: CASSVGASGEQETQYF. Here the CDR3 DNA reads TGTGCCAGCAGCGTAGGGGCTAGCGGGGAGCAAGAGACCCAGTACTTC.

CDR3 coding DNA: TGCGCCAGCAGCTTGGAACTAGCGGGGGGCTTGGATACGCAGTATTTT. Translation gives CASSLELAGGLDTQYF. The chain recombines TRBV5-1 with TRBJ2-3, with TRBD2 matching over 12 bases. Germline trimming cut 0 bases from V and 6 bases from J; bases unmatched to any gene: 5. There are 16 residues in the CDR3. From germline, CDR1 is SGHRS and CDR2 YFSETQ.

The chain employs TRBV7-8 and TRBJ2-3; a weak D match, TRBD2 (7 bases). Germline CDR1 is SGHVS and CDR2 is FQNEAQ. Trimming removed 3 bases from V and 2 bases from J, with 24 bases in between. This CDR3 has 19 amino acids. CDR3 region: CASSFNWGDGGGLTDTQYF. CDR3 nucleotide sequence: TGTGCCAGCAGCTTCAATTGGGGGGACGGCGGGGGCCTCACAGATACGCAGTATTTT.